What follows are 3 T cell receptor beta chains derived from one specimen sequenced in a study of blood T cell repertoires in COVID-19. Assay used: immunoSEQ multiplex PCR; TCRdb lists only in-frame clones, some missing. The sample has roughly 250,000 clones, about 80% seen once. The sequenced sample was peripheral blood. Receptor source: a woman aged 80 or older with active or convalescent COVID-19.

A few counts support this clone. The chain combines TRBV5-4 with TRBJ1-1; D unresolved. Deletions cut 3 bases from V and 3 bases from J, with 6 bases between. CDR1 and CDR2 (germline): SGHNT, YYREEE (reference sequence). This CDR3 has 12 amino acids. The CDR3 DNA follows: TGTGCCAGCAGCTCGGAGGACACTGAAGCTTTCTTT. Residues: CASSSEDTEAFF.

This clone was seen only once. The chain combines TRBV6-6 with TRBJ2-2; tentative D call: TRBD1 (5 bases). V lost 5 bases and J 4 bases, leaving 14 bases between the germline ends. In germline, CDR1 is MNHNY, CDR2 SVGAGI (reference sequence). The CDR3 length is 15 residues. CDR3 loop: CASSPPQGTTGELFF. The CDR3 DNA follows: TGTGCCAGCAGTCCGCCTCAGGGTACCACCGGGGAGCTGTTTTTT.

The V and J genes are TRBV28 and TRBJ2-7; weak D call: TRBD2 (6 bases). The V gene lost 8 bases and the J gene lost 7 bases, with 18 bases spanning the gap. The CDR3 runs 13 residues. Per the germline V gene, CDR1 is MDHEN and CDR2 is SYDVKM. CDR3 sequence (DNA): TGTGCCAGCTGCGGGAAAGCCGTCTGGGAGCAGTACTTC. Translating gives CASCGKAVWEQYF. Full variable domain (rest looked up from reference TRBV28 and TRBJ2-7): DVKVTQSSRYLVKRTGEKVFLECVQDMDHENMFWYRQDPGLGLRLIYFSYDVKMKEKGDIPEGYSVSREKKERFSLILESASTNQTSMYLCASCGKAVWEQYFGPGTRLTVT.